This T cell receptor beta chain originates from a study of blood T cell repertoires in COVID-19. Whole-study context: Both acute and convalescent COVID-19 samples were obtained from the United States, Italy and Spain. T cells, B-cell-depleted T cells, or PBMCs supplied cDNA or gDNA.

Per the authors' pipeline: Estimation of nucleated cell counts relied on the amplification of reference gene primers. Libraries were prepared by immunoSEQ multiplex PCR; TCRdb keeps only in-frame clonotypes and omits some of them. That table furnishes V, J and clone size, whereas the DNA furnished D and trimming. This sample carries over 200,000 clones, 85% to 90% of them seen once, and the ten largest clones take 2.7%. Germline V gene data show CDR1 as SGHTA and CDR2 as FQGTGA. CDR3 length: 16 amino acids. V was pared by 1 base and J by 1 base, with 5 bases of the junction left unmatched. This clonotype originated in a woman in her sixties or seventies with acute or convalescent COVID-19. The sample comprised peripheral blood. V gene TRBV7-3 combines with J gene TRBJ1-1, with 8 nucleotides matching TRBD1. CDR3 DNA: TGTGCCAGCAGCTTAAGTGGACAGGGAGGGAACACTGAAGCTTTCTTT. The encoded protein is CASSLSGQGGNTEAFF.